This is a list of T cell receptor beta chains from one sample in a study of T cells after yellow fever vaccination. TCRdb recomputed calls from the 5' RACE reads with MiXCR, one row per CDR3 protein. The sample contains around 180,000 distinct CDR3 sequences, approximately 6.2% of which appear only once. Sequences were derived from CD4+ T cells sorted from PBMCs, sampled on the day of the first yellow fever vaccination. These receptors originate from a man between 18 and 35 years old who received the YFV17D yellow fever vaccine. Each CDR3 is given with its conserved first and last residue. The order of the fields is J gene, clone size, D gene, V gene, CDR3 DNA, CDR3 protein. D genes are given only for firm matches. For some rows the clone size is stated as once, few or many, or as a class when expanded; others skip it.

j_gene: TRBJ2-3; abundance: -; d_gene: TRBD1; v_gene: TRBV5-1; CDR3nt: TGCGCCAGCAGCTCACCCCCGGGACAGGGCACAGATACGCAGTATTTT; CDR3aa: CASSSPPGQGTDTQYF
j_gene: TRBJ2-1; abundance: -; d_gene: -; v_gene: TRBV6-2/TRBV6-3; CDR3nt: TGTGCCAGCAACCACCTATGGGCTGAGCAGTTCTTC; CDR3aa: CASNHLWAEQFF
j_gene: TRBJ2-5; abundance: many; d_gene: -; v_gene: TRBV7-2; CDR3nt: TGTGCCAGCAGCTTAAGAACAGGGATAGCAGAGACCCAGTACTTC; CDR3aa: CASSLRTGIAETQYF
j_gene: TRBJ2-5; abundance: many; d_gene: TRBD1; v_gene: TRBV5-4; CDR3nt: TGTGCCAGCAGCAGACAGGGAGCGGTAGAGACCCAGTACTTC; CDR3aa: CASSRQGAVETQYF
j_gene: TRBJ2-6; abundance: -; d_gene: TRBD1; v_gene: TRBV4-3; CDR3nt: TGCGCCAGCAGCCAACTACAGGGGGCGCTCGGGGCCAACGTCCTGACTTTC; CDR3aa: CASSQLQGALGANVLTF
j_gene: TRBJ2-1; abundance: -; d_gene: -; v_gene: TRBV7-4; CDR3nt: TGTGCCAGCAGCCAACCACGTGCACAGGCCTCCTACAATGAGCAGTTCTTC; CDR3aa: CASSQPRAQASYNEQFF
j_gene: TRBJ1-5; abundance: many; d_gene: -; v_gene: TRBV20-1; CDR3nt: TGCAGTGCTAGGGAGACAGGTTCTAGGGGGCCCCAGCATTTT; CDR3aa: CSARETGSRGPQHF
j_gene: TRBJ2-1; abundance: -; d_gene: -; v_gene: TRBV19; CDR3nt: TGTGCCAGTAGTACCCCCCGGGGCGATGAGCAGTTCTTC; CDR3aa: CASSTPRGDEQFF
j_gene: TRBJ1-6; abundance: few; d_gene: -; v_gene: TRBV7-2; CDR3nt: TGTGCCAGCAGCCTCTCCGACGGTCCGGGGAAGACCCTCCACTTT; CDR3aa: CASSLSDGPGKTLHF
j_gene: TRBJ2-3; abundance: many; d_gene: -; v_gene: TRBV4-3; CDR3nt: TGCGCCAGCAGCCAAGATACCGCCCCTGGCGATACGCAGTATTTT; CDR3aa: CASSQDTAPGDTQYF
j_gene: TRBJ1-2; abundance: many; d_gene: -; v_gene: TRBV11-1; CDR3nt: TGTGCCAGCAGTTCAGGGACGACCTATGGCTACACCTTC; CDR3aa: CASSSGTTYGYTF
j_gene: TRBJ1-4; abundance: many; d_gene: -; v_gene: TRBV11-2; CDR3nt: TGTGCCAGCAGCCATCCTGGTGAAAAACTGTTTTTT; CDR3aa: CASSHPGEKLFF
j_gene: TRBJ1-4; abundance: -; d_gene: -; v_gene: TRBV11-2; CDR3nt: TGTGCCAGCAGCTTTGGACCGAATAATGAAAAACTGTTTTTT; CDR3aa: CASSFGPNNEKLFF
j_gene: TRBJ2-1; abundance: many; d_gene: -; v_gene: TRBV7-3; CDR3nt: TGTGCCAGCAGCCGGAACGCCCCCCCCTACAATGAGCAGTTCTTC; CDR3aa: CASSRNAPPYNEQFF
j_gene: TRBJ2-5; abundance: many; d_gene: -; v_gene: TRBV20-1; CDR3nt: TGCAGTACTCAGGCGGCTCATGGGACCCAGTACTTC; CDR3aa: CSTQAAHGTQYF
j_gene: TRBJ1-1; abundance: many; d_gene: -; v_gene: TRBV2; CDR3nt: TGTGCCAGCAGTCCACCCACGGTACCCTACACTGAAGCTTTCTTT; CDR3aa: CASSPPTVPYTEAFF
j_gene: TRBJ1-5; abundance: many; d_gene: -; v_gene: TRBV18; CDR3nt: TGTGCCAGCTCACCGGAGGCGAATCAGCCCCAGCATTTT; CDR3aa: CASSPEANQPQHF
j_gene: TRBJ2-7; abundance: few; d_gene: -; v_gene: TRBV7-9; CDR3nt: TGTGCCAGCAGCTTATGGCAGGGAAGGCAGTACTTC; CDR3aa: CASSLWQGRQYF
j_gene: TRBJ1-5; abundance: many; d_gene: -; v_gene: TRBV4-3; CDR3nt: TGCGCCAGCAGCCAAGATTTTTTCAGGGAGGGGCCTTATAGCAATCAGCCCCAGCATTTT; CDR3aa: CASSQDFFREGPYSNQPQHF
j_gene: TRBJ2-1; abundance: many; d_gene: -; v_gene: TRBV5-1; CDR3nt: TGCGCCAGCAGCTTTACTAGTGTGCGCAATGAGCAGTTCTTC; CDR3aa: CASSFTSVRNEQFF
j_gene: TRBJ2-5; abundance: few; d_gene: -; v_gene: TRBV12-3/TRBV12-4; CDR3nt: TGTGCCAGCAGCCGGACTGGGTTGGAGACCCAGTACTTC; CDR3aa: CASSRTGLETQYF
j_gene: TRBJ2-3; abundance: many; d_gene: TRBD2; v_gene: TRBV10-3; CDR3nt: TGTGCCATCAGCCCAGGCGGGGGATCAGATACGCAGTATTTT; CDR3aa: CAISPGGGSDTQYF
j_gene: TRBJ1-3; abundance: many; d_gene: -; v_gene: TRBV5-1; CDR3nt: TGCGCCAGCAGCGATCAGCCGGACATCTCTGGAAACACCATATATTTT; CDR3aa: CASSDQPDISGNTIYF
j_gene: TRBJ2-3; abundance: many; d_gene: TRBD1; v_gene: TRBV29-1; CDR3nt: TGCAGCGTTGCCCTCGGGACAGGGTACACAGATACGCAGTATTTT; CDR3aa: CSVALGTGYTDTQYF
j_gene: TRBJ1-1; abundance: -; d_gene: -; v_gene: TRBV4-1; CDR3nt: TGCGCCAGCAGCCAAGATCAGGGGAACACTAAAGCTTTCTTT; CDR3aa: CASSQDQGNTKAFF
j_gene: TRBJ2-5; abundance: -; d_gene: -; v_gene: TRBV20-1; CDR3nt: TGCAGTGCTAGTGTCGGGACTGAAGAGACCCAGTACTTC; CDR3aa: CSASVGTEETQYF
j_gene: TRBJ2-2; abundance: few; d_gene: -; v_gene: TRBV28; CDR3nt: TGTGCCAGCAGAATCCCGACAGGACCCACCGGGGAGCTGTTTTTT; CDR3aa: CASRIPTGPTGELFF
j_gene: TRBJ1-1; abundance: -; d_gene: -; v_gene: TRBV10-1; CDR3nt: TGCGCCAGCAGTGAGGTTGGAGCAGGCTCGAACACTGAAGCTTTCTTT; CDR3aa: CASSEVGAGSNTEAFF
j_gene: TRBJ1-5; abundance: -; d_gene: -; v_gene: TRBV6-6; CDR3nt: TGTGCCAGCGAAGAGACAGCCAATCAGCCCCAGCATTTT; CDR3aa: CASEETANQPQHF
j_gene: TRBJ1-6; abundance: few; d_gene: -; v_gene: TRBV7-9; CDR3nt: TGTGCCAGCAGCTTCGGGGGTACTAATTCACCCCTCCACTTT; CDR3aa: CASSFGGTNSPLHF
j_gene: TRBJ1-1; abundance: -; d_gene: -; v_gene: TRBV10-3; CDR3nt: TGTGCCATCAGCCAGGGTATAACTGAAGCTTTCTTT; CDR3aa: CAISQGITEAFF
j_gene: TRBJ2-5; abundance: many; d_gene: -; v_gene: TRBV6-5; CDR3nt: TGTGCCAGCAAATCCGTCAGAGGGGGAAAGACCCAGTACTTC; CDR3aa: CASKSVRGGKTQYF
j_gene: TRBJ1-1; abundance: many; d_gene: -; v_gene: TRBV6-5; CDR3nt: TGTGCCAGCAGCCAGGGGATCGACACTGAAGCTTTCTTT; CDR3aa: CASSQGIDTEAFF
j_gene: TRBJ1-2; abundance: few; d_gene: -; v_gene: TRBV20-1; CDR3nt: TGCAGTGCCCTAGACTATGGCTACACCTTC; CDR3aa: CSALDYGYTF
j_gene: TRBJ2-1; abundance: many; d_gene: -; v_gene: TRBV7-2; CDR3nt: TGTGCCAGCAGCCCGGCCGGGAACAATGAGCAGTTCTTC; CDR3aa: CASSPAGNNEQFF
j_gene: TRBJ1-2; abundance: many; d_gene: -; v_gene: TRBV7-9; CDR3nt: TGTGCCAGCAGCCCCGCCCTAAAGGGAGGCTATGGCTACACCTTC; CDR3aa: CASSPALKGGYGYTF
j_gene: TRBJ2-2; abundance: few; d_gene: -; v_gene: TRBV5-1; CDR3nt: TGCGCCAGCAGGGTCCAGCCTTCCGGGGAGCTGTTTTTT; CDR3aa: CASRVQPSGELFF
j_gene: TRBJ2-5; abundance: -; d_gene: -; v_gene: TRBV7-2; CDR3nt: TGTGCCAGCAGCCGGGGGGCTCAAGAGACCCAGTACTTC; CDR3aa: CASSRGAQETQYF
j_gene: TRBJ1-4; abundance: few; d_gene: -; v_gene: TRBV2; CDR3nt: TGTGCCAGCACCAGGGGTGGTGAAAAACTGTTTTTT; CDR3aa: CASTRGGEKLFF
j_gene: TRBJ1-2; abundance: few; d_gene: -; v_gene: TRBV20-1; CDR3nt: TGCAGTGGGGAGAGGCAGGTGATTAACTATGGCTACACCTTC; CDR3aa: CSGERQVINYGYTF
j_gene: TRBJ2-3; abundance: many; d_gene: -; v_gene: TRBV11-2; CDR3nt: TGTGCCAGCACCGGGCCCCACACAGATACGCAGTATTTT; CDR3aa: CASTGPHTDTQYF
j_gene: TRBJ2-2; abundance: many; d_gene: TRBD2; v_gene: TRBV20-1; CDR3nt: TGCAGTGCTAGAAAGCCGGGACTAGCGGCGAACACCGGGGAGCTGTTTTTT; CDR3aa: CSARKPGLAANTGELFF
j_gene: TRBJ2-5; abundance: many; d_gene: -; v_gene: TRBV4-1; CDR3nt: TGCGCCAGCAGCCAAGCGTCAAAGGGGAGGCTCCAAGAGACCCAGTACTTC; CDR3aa: CASSQASKGRLQETQYF
j_gene: TRBJ1-1; abundance: many; d_gene: TRBD1; v_gene: TRBV5-1; CDR3nt: TGCGCCAGCAGCTTGGGGGACAGAGGGGGGGCTTTCTTT; CDR3aa: CASSLGDRGGAFF
j_gene: TRBJ2-3; abundance: many; d_gene: TRBD2; v_gene: TRBV5-1; CDR3nt: TGCGCCAGCAGCTTGCAGCGGGGGCGCACAGATACGCAGTATTTT; CDR3aa: CASSLQRGRTDTQYF
j_gene: TRBJ2-1; abundance: few; d_gene: TRBD2; v_gene: TRBV4-3; CDR3nt: TGCGCCAGCAGCCAAGAGTATTACGGGGGGGCGATTGCCAATGAGCAGTTCTTC; CDR3aa: CASSQEYYGGAIANEQFF
j_gene: TRBJ1-1; abundance: many; d_gene: TRBD1; v_gene: TRBV6-1; CDR3nt: TGTGCCAGCAGTAATCCGGGACAGGGGAACACTGAAGCTTTCTTT; CDR3aa: CASSNPGQGNTEAFF
j_gene: TRBJ1-3; abundance: many; d_gene: -; v_gene: TRBV29-1; CDR3nt: TGCAGCGTTAGACACTCTGGAAACACCATATATTTT; CDR3aa: CSVRHSGNTIYF